Listed here are 26 T cell receptor beta chains from one sample, sequenced in a study of T cell changes during pregnancy in multiple sclerosis. Data came from immunoSEQ multiplex PCR; TCRdb stores just in-frame clones and leaves some out. The sample lists 52,000 or so clones, about nine tenths seen once, with around 0.27% in the top ten. Sequencing used CD4+ T cells from peripheral blood mononuclear cells, obtained in the second trimester of pregnancy. These receptors were obtained from a female donor with multiple sclerosis, enrolled in a pregnancy study.

This chain uses TRBV2 with TRBJ1-1; weak D call: TRBD1 (6 bases). With 11 bases removed from V and 1 base from J, the gap between germline ends came to 8 bases. This CDR3 comprises 11 residues. Germline assignment: CDR1 SNHLY and CDR2 FYNNEI. CDR3 loop: CARGGNTEAFF. The CDR3, as DNA: TGTGCCCGAGGGGGGAACACTGAAGCTTTCTTT.

The V gene is TRBV30, the J gene TRBJ2-1; D remains unclear. The germline V and J ends were trimmed by 0 bases and 9 bases, with 12 bases remaining between them. This CDR3 is 13 amino acids long. Germline V CDR1 and CDR2: GTSNPN, SVGIG (reference sequence). The CDR3 sequence is CAWSVPPPGEQFF. In DNA, the CDR3 is TGTGCCTGGAGTGTGCCGCCTCCAGGTGAGCAGTTCTTC.

The chain carries TRBV19 and TRBJ1-2, with 9 positions matching TRBD1. CDR3 size: 13 residues. Germline loops: CDR1 LNHDA, CDR2 SQIVND (reference sequence). J was trimmed by 8 bases and V by 5 bases; bases with no gene match: 6. The chain's CDR3 is CASSAGTGFGYTF. For the CDR3, the DNA is TGTGCCAGTAGTGCGGGGACAGGGTTCGGCTACACCTTC.

The chain combines TRBV6-1 with TRBJ2-5; 11 nucleotides align to TRBD2. Germline loops: CDR1 MNHNS, CDR2 SASEGT. J gave up 5 bases and V 7 bases, and 9 bases lay outside the gene matches. This CDR3 comprises 15 residues. The CDR3 DNA is TGTGCCAGCACTCAACTAGCGGGGGCCCGGGAGACCCAGTACTTC. Protein sequence: CASTQLAGARETQYF.

The V gene is TRBV5-1, the J gene TRBJ2-6; possibly TRBD1 for D (6 bases). V was cut by 2 bases and J by 0 bases, with 12 bases left in between. Germline lookup yields CDR1 SGHRS and CDR2 YFSETQ. This CDR3 region has 17 residues. CDR3 sequence: CASSFGQTYSGANVLTF. CDR3 nucleotide sequence: TGCGCCAGCAGCTTTGGACAGACCTACTCTGGGGCCAACGTCCTGACTTTC.

V usage is TRBV25-1 and J usage is TRBJ1-2, with 11 bases identical to TRBD1. The length of the CDR3 is 15 residues. Germline lookup yields CDR1 MGHDK and CDR2 SYGVNS. V lost 4 bases, J lost 8 bases, and 9 bases stayed unmatched. CDR3: CASSARTGGHGGYTF. CDR3 nucleotides: TGTGCCAGCAGTGCCCGGACAGGGGGCCATGGGGGCTACACCTTC.

This chain joins TRBV2 and TRBJ1-6; D uncertain. In germline, CDR1 is SNHLY, CDR2 FYNNEI. The length of the CDR3 is 11 residues. V lost 11 bases, J lost 7 bases, and 9 bases lay in between. The CDR3 loop reads CAVRGNSPLHF. CDR3 DNA sequence: TGTGCCGTCCGCGGGAATTCACCCCTCCACTTT.

The chain links TRBV10-3 to TRBJ1-2, with 8 nucleotides matching TRBD1. Germline CDR1 and CDR2: ENHRY and SYGVKD. This CDR3 comprises 13 residues. Losses at the gene ends were 8 bases for V and 6 bases for J; bases not matched to a gene: 8. The CDR3 here is CAIAPTGVHGYTF. Here the CDR3 DNA reads TGTGCCATCGCTCCGACAGGGGTGCATGGCTACACCTTC.

This clone has just one count. V gene TRBV1 combines with J gene TRBJ2-3; TRBD1, the table's D call, lacks a check against the DNA. TRBV1 is tagged as a pseudogene. The CDR3 is 14 residues long. CDR3 sequence: CTSSRDKPGDTQYF. CDR3 coding DNA: TGCACCAGCAGCCGGGACAAACCCGGAGATACGCAGTATTTT.

The genes are TRBV19 and TRBJ1-5; possibly TRBD1 for D (6 bases). V lost 5 bases and J lost 1, with 12 bases in between. Germline CDR1 and CDR2: LNHDA and SQIVND (reference sequence). The CDR3 totals 15 residues. DNA for the CDR3: TGTGCCAGTAGTCGTCAGGGGAAGAGCAATCAGCCCCAGCATTTT. Translated: CASSRQGKSNQPQHF.

The CDR3 region is CASSRDSLGYEQYF. The CDR3 region has the DNA TGTGCCAGCAGCCGGGACTCGCTCGGGTACGAGCAGTACTTC. J is TRBJ2-7 and V is TRBV7-3; perhaps TRBD2 as D (6 bases). V was pared by 5 bases and J by 4 bases, with 15 bases between. Germline loops: CDR1 SGHTA, CDR2 FQGTGA. The CDR3 loop spans 14 amino acids.

V and J are TRBV7-9 and TRBJ2-6; D might be TRBD1 (5 bases). V was clipped by 4 bases and J by 0 bases, with 10 bases between them. The germline CDR1 and CDR2 sequences are SEHNR and FQNEAQ (reference sequence). The CDR3 runs 16 residues. CDR3 in amino acids: CASSSGHLSGANVLTF. DNA of the CDR3: TGTGCCAGCAGCTCCGGACACCTCTCTGGGGCCAACGTCCTGACTTTC.

This clone has just a few counts. This chain joins TRBV6-1 and TRBJ2-5, with 10 bases aligning to TRBD2. The germline V gene has CDR1 MNHNS and CDR2 SASEGT. V was pared by 2 bases and J by 4 bases, with 7 bases of the junction left unmatched. CDR3 size: 16 residues. The CDR3 protein is CASSEQRGGSLETQYF. CDR3 bases: TGTGCCAGCAGTGAACAGCGGGGGGGCAGTCTAGAGACCCAGTACTTC.

The V and J genes are TRBV29-1 and TRBJ2-7; tentatively, D is TRBD2 (5 bases). CDR1 and CDR2 (germline): SQVTM, ANQGSEA. V was clipped by 0 bases and J by 2 bases, with 14 bases between them. This CDR3 spans 15 amino acids. This chain's CDR3 is CSVEDQVGRAYEQYF. The CDR3 DNA is TGCAGCGTTGAAGATCAGGTGGGGAGAGCCTACGAGCAGTACTTC.

The V call is TRBV6-5, the J call TRBJ2-6; unclear D gene. The CDR3 totals 15 residues. V gave up 6 bases and J gave up 0 bases, with 9 bases separating them. CDR1 and CDR2 (germline): MNHEY, SVGAGI. The chain's CDR3 is CASSSILSGANVLTF. The CDR3 DNA is TGTGCCAGCAGCTCAATACTCTCTGGGGCCAACGTCCTGACTTTC.

The J gene is TRBJ1-5, the V gene TRBV11-2; maybe TRBD1 (5 bases). The germline CDR1 and CDR2 sequences are SGHAT and FQNNGV. V gave up 3 bases and J gave up 0 bases, with 9 bases separating them. The CDR3 extends over 15 amino acids. The CDR3 nucleotides read TGTGCCAGCAGCTTTTCGGGGGATAGCAATCAGCCCCAGCATTTT. It codes for CASSFSGDSNQPQHF.

The V call is TRBV18, the J call TRBJ2-7; TRBD2 matches at 8 bases. V lost 2 bases and J lost 3; bases outside the gene matches: 6. The CDR3 is 15 residues long. Germline lookup yields CDR1 KGHSH and CDR2 LQKENI. The CDR3 loop is CASSPKLAAIYEQYF. The CDR3 region has the DNA TGTGCCAGCTCACCAAAACTAGCGGCAATCTACGAGCAGTACTTC. Supplemented by reference TRBV18 and TRBJ2-7, the full variable domain reads NAGVMQNPRHLVRRRGQEARLRCSPMKGHSHVYWYRQLPEEGLKFMVYLQKENIIDESGMPKERFSAEFPKEGPSILRIQQVVRGDSAAYFCASSPKLAAIYEQYFGPGTRLTVT.

The genes are TRBV18 and TRBJ2-7; a weak D match, TRBD1 (6 bases). V lost 4 bases and J lost 6, with 16 bases in between. Germline V gene lookup returns CDR1 KGHSH and CDR2 LQKENI. CDR3 length: 14 amino acids. The chain's CDR3 is CASSHRQAPFEQYF. In nucleotides, the CDR3 is TGTGCCAGCTCACATCGACAGGCCCCTTTCGAGCAGTACTTC. The variable domain in full, with the rest retrieved from reference TRBV18 and TRBJ2-7, is NAGVMQNPRHLVRRRGQEARLRCSPMKGHSHVYWYRQLPEEGLKFMVYLQKENIIDESGMPKERFSAEFPKEGPSILRIQQVVRGDSAAYFCASSHRQAPFEQYFGPGTRLTVT.

The chain has TRBV5-6 and TRBJ1-4; D might be TRBD1 (6 bases). This CDR3 contains 15 residues. Germline assignment: CDR1 SGHDT and CDR2 YYEEEE. V was pared by 0 bases and J by 10 bases, with 16 bases between. CDR3 residues: CASSLVRGASGKLFF. The CDR3 DNA reads TGTGCCAGCAGCTTGGTGCGGGGGGCGAGTGGAAAACTGTTTTTT. Full variable domain (remainder filled in from reference TRBV5-6 and TRBJ1-4): DAGVTQSPTHLIKTRGQQVTLRCSPKSGHDTVSWYQQALGQGPQFIFQYYEEEERQRGNFPDRFSGHQFPNYSSELNVNALLLGDSALYLCASSLVRGASGKLFFGSGTQLSVL.

This chain connects TRBV5-1 to TRBJ2-7; 10 positions agree with TRBD2. Germline V gene sequence: CDR1 SGHRS, CDR2 YFSETQ. The length of the CDR3 is 14 residues. With 3 bases clipped from V and 4 bases from J, the junction kept 4 bases outside the gene matches. Here the CDR3 DNA reads TGCGCCAGCAGCTCAGCGGGGGGGCCTTACGAGCAGTACTTC. Protein sequence: CASSSAGGPYEQYF.

V is TRBV14 and J is TRBJ1-2, with 8 positions matching TRBD1. This CDR3 spans 17 amino acids. Per germline, CDR1 SGHDN and CDR2 FVKESK. Trimming cost V 5 bases and J 1 base; bases outside gene matches: 12. CDR3 nucleotides: TGTGCCAGCAGCGCGCGGACAGGGAGGGGAGGTAACTATGGCTACACCTTC. This encodes CASSARTGRGGNYGYTF.

The gene calls are TRBV6-6 and TRBJ2-7; 11 bases line up with TRBD1. The V and J ends lost 4 bases and 2 bases, in that order; junction bases with no gene match: 1. Looked up from germline, CDR1 is MNHNY and CDR2 is SVGAGI (reference sequence). The CDR3 runs 14 residues. The CDR3 spells CASSWGQGAYEQYF. The CDR3 DNA reads TGTGCCAGCAGTTGGGGACAGGGGGCCTACGAGCAGTACTTC.

The chain couples TRBV19 to TRBJ2-1; 8 positions agree with TRBD1. J was trimmed by 12 bases and V by 3 bases; bases with no gene match: 10. This CDR3 comprises 14 residues. CDR1 and CDR2 from the germline V gene are LNHDA and SQIVND (reference sequence). The CDR3 nucleotides are TGTGCCAGTAGTATCGGGTTGGAGGGACAGGTGCAGTTCTTC. Translated, it gives CASSIGLEGQVQFF.

The chain carries TRBV6-1 and TRBJ1-5; TRBD1 aligns across 7 bases. The germline gives CDR1 MNHNS, CDR2 SASEGT. The junction had 7 bases not matched to a gene; V was cut back by 4 bases and J by 7 bases. The CDR3 loop spans 14 amino acids. CDR3 coding DNA: TGTGCCAGCAGTGGACAGGGTCAGGTCCAGCCCCAGCATTTT. Translating it yields CASSGQGQVQPQHF.

The genes are TRBV30 and TRBJ1-5, with 9 bases matching TRBD1. The CDR3 covers 14 residues. CDR1 and CDR2 from the germline V gene are GTSNPN and SVGIG (reference sequence). V was clipped by 2 bases and J by 6 bases; unmatched bases: 5. CDR3 DNA: TGTGCCTGGAGTCCCGGGACAGGGTCTCAGCCCCAGCATTTT. Its protein is CAWSPGTGSQPQHF.

The chain links TRBV13 to TRBJ2-7, with 8 nucleotides matching TRBD1. With V trimmed by 5 bases and J by 4 bases, 10 bases remained unmatched. The V gene's germline CDR1 is PRHDT and CDR2 FYEKMQ (reference sequence). This CDR3 has 15 amino acids. CDR3: CASSPRGLMGYEQYF. The CDR3 nucleotides are TGTGCCAGCAGCCCCAGGGGGCTAATGGGTTACGAGCAGTACTTC.